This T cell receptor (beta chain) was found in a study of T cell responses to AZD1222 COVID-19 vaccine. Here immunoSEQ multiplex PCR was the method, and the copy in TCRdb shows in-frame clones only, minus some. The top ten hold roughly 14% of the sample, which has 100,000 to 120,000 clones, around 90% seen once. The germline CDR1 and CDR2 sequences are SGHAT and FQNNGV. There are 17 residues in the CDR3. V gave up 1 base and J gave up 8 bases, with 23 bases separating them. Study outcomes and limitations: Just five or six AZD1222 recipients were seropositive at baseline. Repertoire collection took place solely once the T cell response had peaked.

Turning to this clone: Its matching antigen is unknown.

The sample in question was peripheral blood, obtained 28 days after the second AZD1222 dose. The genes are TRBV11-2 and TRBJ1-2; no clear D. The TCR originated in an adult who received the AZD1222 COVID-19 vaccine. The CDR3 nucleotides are TGTGCCAGCAGCTTAGGTCAGAGCGGCCGGGTAGTCCGGGGCTACACCTTC. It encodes CASSLGQSGRVVRGYTF.